These 18 T cell receptor beta chains were sequenced from one sample in a study of shared clonotypes between healthy human individuals. Here immunoSEQ multiplex PCR was the method, and the copy in TCRdb shows in-frame clones only, minus some. The sample has about 2.3 million clones, about nine tenths seen once. Material for sequencing was naive CD4+ T cells from PBMCs. Subset reported: CD45RA+ positively selected. The receptors were gathered from a man younger than 35 in good health. Some clones in this sample may be carry-over from other donors' samples.

The V and J genes are TRBV5-1 and TRBJ2-2; TRBD2 is a possible D gene (7 bases). V dropped 7 bases and J dropped 6 bases, with 19 bases sitting between them. This CDR3 is built from 15 residues. Germline lookup yields CDR1 SGHRS and CDR2 YFSETQ. The CDR3 sequence is CASLPLGGAPGELFF. The DNA of the CDR3 is TGCGCCAGCCTACCCCTGGGGGGGGCGCCCGGGGAGCTGTTTTTT.

The chain is built from TRBV15 and TRBJ2-2, with D uncertain. CDR3 length: 15 amino acids. V lost 0 bases, J lost 0 bases, and 5 bases lay in between. Germline V gene data show CDR1 as LNHNV and CDR2 as YYDKDF (reference sequence). The CDR3 DNA sequence: TGTGCCACCAGCAGAGATATAACGAACACCGGGGAGCTGTTTTTT. This encodes CATSRDITNTGELFF.

This sequence joins TRBV19 and TRBJ1-5; D not certain. Trimming took 1 base from V and 4 from J, leaving 8 bases between them. Per germline, CDR1 LNHDA and CDR2 SQIVND (reference sequence). The CDR3 is made up of 14 amino acids. CDR3 DNA: TGTGCCAGTAGTATAGGCCTTATAAATCAGCCCCAGCATTTT. Amino acids: CASSIGLINQPQHF.

The V gene is TRBV5-4, the J gene TRBJ1-1; D ambiguous. CDR1 SGHNT and CDR2 YYREEE come from the germline V gene (reference sequence). The CDR3 covers 15 residues. V was cut by 3 bases and J by 7 bases, with 19 bases left in between. The CDR3 sequence is CASSSRTSERSEAFF. CDR3 bases: TGTGCCAGCAGCTCTCGGACGTCCGAGAGGAGTGAAGCTTTCTTT.

The J gene is TRBJ1-5, the V gene TRBV25-1; TRBD1 agrees at 8 bases. J gave up 4 bases and V 5 bases, and 7 bases lay outside the gene matches. From germline, CDR1 is MGHDK and CDR2 SYGVNS. The CDR3 has 15 residues. The CDR3 sequence: CASSTSQGANQPQHF. As DNA, the CDR3 is TGTGCCAGCAGTACATCGCAGGGGGCGAATCAGCCCCAGCATTTT.

A few counts support this clone. The chain uses TRBV30 and TRBJ2-2; D unresolved. Germline values: CDR1 GTSNPN, CDR2 SVGIG (reference sequence). The V gene lost 2 bases and the J gene lost 6 bases, with 7 bases spanning the gap. The length of the CDR3 is 12 residues. CDR3 residues: CAWSRVSGELFF. In DNA form, the CDR3 reads TGTGCCTGGAGTCGTGTTTCCGGGGAGCTGTTTTTT.

There are a few counts of this clone. This specimen includes other DNA sequences encoding the same CDR3. This rearrangement joins TRBV19 to TRBJ1-4, with D perhaps TRBD1 (5 bases). The CDR3 spans 12 residues. V was shortened by 3 bases and J by 8 bases, with 7 bases between the two germline ends. Germline CDR1 reads LNHDA; CDR2 reads SQIVND (reference sequence). In DNA form, the CDR3 reads TGTGCCAGTAGTATCCGGGGGGAAAAACTGTTTTTT. It encodes CASSIRGEKLFF.

The chain is built from TRBV11-2 and TRBJ2-1; 8 bases match TRBD2. V shed 0 bases and J 3 bases; nucleotides not matched to a gene: 4. The CDR3 covers 16 residues. Germline V gene data show CDR1 as SGHAT and CDR2 as FQNNGV. This chain's CDR3 is CASSLDGGRSYNEQFF. The CDR3 bases are TGTGCCAGCAGCTTAGATGGCGGGAGGAGCTACAATGAGCAGTTCTTC.

This chain joins TRBV5-1 and TRBJ2-5, with TRBD2 matching over 8 bases. The V gene end was trimmed by 4 bases and the J gene end by 5 bases; junction bases not matched to a gene: 13. Germline V gene lookup returns CDR1 SGHRS and CDR2 YFSETQ. The CDR3 sequence is 16 residues long. DNA of the CDR3: TGCGCCAGCAGCCGCTTCGGAGCGGGAGTAAGTGAGACCCAGTACTTC. It encodes CASSRFGAGVSETQYF.

This chain joins TRBV7-9 and TRBJ2-2; TRBD1 matches 7 bases. Germline values: CDR1 SEHNR, CDR2 FQNEAQ (reference sequence). V lost 2 bases to trimming and J lost 1 base; unmatched junction nucleotides: 4. The CDR3 covers 16 residues. The DNA for the CDR3 is TGTGCCAGCAGCTTAAGGCGACAGGGGAACACCGGGGAGCTGTTTTTT. It translates to CASSLRRQGNTGELFF.

J is TRBJ1-1 and V is TRBV10-1; D not resolved. CDR3 length equals 13 residues. Germline V gives CDR1 WNHNN, CDR2 SYGVQD (reference sequence). V lost 8 bases and J lost 5, with 15 bases in between. In nucleotides, the CDR3 is TGCGCCAGCCGAGCGGAGATGGAAACTGAAGCTTTCTTT. The encoded protein is CASRAEMETEAFF.

This chain joins TRBV28 and TRBJ2-1; D gene ambiguous. In germline, CDR1 is MDHEN, CDR2 SYDVKM. The CDR3 is made up of 15 amino acids. V shed 7 bases and J shed 0 bases, with 13 bases lying between them. CDR3 protein: CASIEAGSSYNEQFF. CDR3 nucleotide sequence: TGTGCCAGCATAGAGGCAGGTAGCTCCTACAATGAGCAGTTCTTC.

For this clone: Other DNA sequences in this specimen translate into the identical CDR3. The rearrangement uses TRBV11-3 and TRBJ1-1; no definite D call. Germline V gives CDR1 SGHNT, CDR2 YENEEA. V lost 1 base, J lost 0 bases, and 6 bases lay in between. The CDR3 is 14 residues long. The CDR3 region is CASSLGRLNTEAFF. CDR3 sequence (DNA): TGTGCCAGCAGCTTAGGCAGGCTGAACACTGAAGCTTTCTTT.

The chain links TRBV9 to TRBJ2-7; TRBD1 matches at 7 bases. The germline CDR1 and CDR2 sequences are SGDLS and YYNGEE. Trimming took 2 bases from V and 3 from J; bases not matched to a gene: 8. The CDR3 consists of 15 residues. CDR3 sequence: CASSVQTGTLYEQYF. The CDR3 bases are TGTGCCAGCAGCGTTCAGACAGGGACGCTCTACGAGCAGTACTTC.

The genes are TRBV7-9 and TRBJ2-7; D perhaps matches TRBD2 (5 bases). Germline CDR1 is SEHNR and CDR2 is FQNEAQ (reference sequence). This CDR3 is 13 amino acids long. V shed 2 bases and J shed 6 bases, with 11 bases lying between them. This CDR3 is CASSLNLAGEQYF. The CDR3 DNA sequence: TGTGCCAGCAGCTTAAATCTAGCCGGCGAGCAGTACTTC.

The CDR3 loop is CASSVSGTRLGEQYF. As DNA, the CDR3 is TGCGCCAGCAGCGTTAGCGGCACCCGACTTGGGGAGCAGTACTTC. The chain joins TRBV5-1 to TRBJ2-7, with a possible D match to TRBD2 (6 bases). Trimming cost V 4 bases and J 7 bases, with 21 bases left between them. The CDR3 extends over 15 amino acids. CDR1 SGHRS and CDR2 YFSETQ come from the germline V gene.

V and J are TRBV9 and TRBJ2-7; 13 nucleotides match TRBD2. V gave up 4 bases and J gave up 5 bases; unmatched junction bases: 6. CDR3 size: 15 residues. Germline V gives CDR1 SGDLS, CDR2 YYNGEE. CDR3 amino acids: CASSPTSGRAHEQYF. DNA for the CDR3: TGTGCCAGCAGCCCCACTAGCGGGAGGGCCCACGAGCAGTACTTC.

V usage is TRBV6-6 and J usage is TRBJ2-7; 7 nucleotides agree with TRBD2. The germline V gene encodes CDR1 MNHNY and CDR2 SVGAGI (reference sequence). V was clipped by 0 bases and J by 5 bases; unmatched bases: 10. The CDR3 has 16 residues. The CDR3 reads CASSYSSSGTGHEQYF. CDR3 bases: TGTGCCAGCAGTTACTCGAGCAGCGGGACGGGTCACGAGCAGTACTTC.